This T cell receptor (beta chain) was observed in a study of T cells in Graves' hyperthyroidism and ophthalmopathy. Amplified TCR beta CDR3 regions derived from RNA transcripts. The HTBI set primed first-round TCR CDR3 RT-PCR. TCRdb re-called the multiplex PCR reads with MiXCR, one entry per CDR3 protein. The data contain 250,000 or so distinct CDR3 sequences, 13% to 15% of them singletons. Sample collection date corresponds to first hyperthyroidism diagnosis, prior to any ophthalmopathy symptoms. This clonotype was seen repeatedly, ten times or more. Antigen: not known. The CDR3 consists of 16 residues. V dropped 2 bases and J dropped 1 base, with 13 bases sitting between them. Germline CDR1 and CDR2: MDHEN and SYDVKM. Study findings and constraints: In validation, the model predicted ophthalmopathy. These predictions came a median approximately 6.5 months before onset. Among thyroid clonotypes expanded above 0.001, most also appeared in blood.

This TCR was sampled from a woman aged 45-60 years with Graves' hyperthyroidism that later progressed to Graves' ophthalmopathy. Sequenced: blood. V is TRBV28 and J is TRBJ2-3; D is unclear. The CDR3 protein is CASSLRLTDGTDTQYF. The CDR3 DNA is TGTGCCAGCAGTTTAAGGTTGACGGACGGCACAGATACGCAGTATTTT.